In its sample, the clone carrying this T cell receptor beta chain was seen once. Germline CDR1 reads LNHDA; CDR2 reads SQIVND (reference sequence). V lost 4 bases, J lost 1 base, and 10 bases lay in between. The CDR3 consists of 14 residues. Clones were sequenced by immunoSEQ multiplex PCR, and TCRdb holds only the in-frame ones, with some missing. The sample has approximately 410,000 clones; more than 75% are singletons. As for treatment: approximately 18 received Ad26.COV2.S at low or high dose, single or two shots; 5 received placebo; per-sample allocation not given. Sampling was performed 63 days after the first vaccine or placebo injection. The data derive from a study of Ad26.COV2.S vaccination and SARS-CoV-2 variants.

Sequencing was performed on peripheral blood, taken in a trial of Ad26.COV2.S vaccine versus placebo. The clonotype was recovered from a person aged 18-60 years who received the Ad26.COV2.S COVID-19 vaccine or a placebo. The chain joins TRBV19 to TRBJ1-1; D might be TRBD1 (5 bases). CDR3 residues: CASSNWGENTEAFF. In DNA, the CDR3 is TGTGCCAGTAGTAATTGGGGCGAGAACACTGAAGCTTTCTTT.